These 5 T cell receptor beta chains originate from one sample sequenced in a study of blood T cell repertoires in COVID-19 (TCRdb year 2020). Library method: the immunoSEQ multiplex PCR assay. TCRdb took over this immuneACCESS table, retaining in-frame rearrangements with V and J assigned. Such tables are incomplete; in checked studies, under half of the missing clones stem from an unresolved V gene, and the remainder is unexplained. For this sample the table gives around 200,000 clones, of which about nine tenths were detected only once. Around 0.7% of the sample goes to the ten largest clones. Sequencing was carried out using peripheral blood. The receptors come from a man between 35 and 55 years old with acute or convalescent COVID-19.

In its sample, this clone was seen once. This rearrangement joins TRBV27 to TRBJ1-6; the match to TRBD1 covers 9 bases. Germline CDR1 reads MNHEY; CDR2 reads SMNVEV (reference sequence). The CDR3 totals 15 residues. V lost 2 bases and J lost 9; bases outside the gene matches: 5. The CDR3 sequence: CASSLTGTGSSPLHF. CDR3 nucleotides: TGTGCCAGCAGTTTAACCGGGACAGGGAGTTCACCCCTCCACTTT.

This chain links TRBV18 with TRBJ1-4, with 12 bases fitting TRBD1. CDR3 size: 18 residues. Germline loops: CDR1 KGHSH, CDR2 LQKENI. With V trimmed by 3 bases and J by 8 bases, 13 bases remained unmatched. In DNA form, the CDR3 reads TGTGCCAGCTCACCCAATACAGGGACAGGGGGCTTTGGAGAAAAACTGTTTTTT. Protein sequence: CASSPNTGTGGFGEKLFF.

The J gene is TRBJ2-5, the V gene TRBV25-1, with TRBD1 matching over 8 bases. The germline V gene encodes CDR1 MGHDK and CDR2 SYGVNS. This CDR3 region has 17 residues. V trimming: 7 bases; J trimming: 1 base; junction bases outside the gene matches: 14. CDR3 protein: CASNPSPGQAGQETQYF. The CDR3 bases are TGTGCCAGCAATCCCTCCCCGGGACAGGCCGGCCAAGAGACCCAGTACTTC.

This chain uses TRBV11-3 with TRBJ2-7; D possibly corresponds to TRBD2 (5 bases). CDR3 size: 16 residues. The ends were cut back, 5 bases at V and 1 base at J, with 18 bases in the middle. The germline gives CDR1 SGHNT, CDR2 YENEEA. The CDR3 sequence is CASSPNSGERSYEQYF. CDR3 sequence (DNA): TGTGCCAGCAGCCCAAACTCCGGGGAGCGATCCTACGAGCAGTACTTC.

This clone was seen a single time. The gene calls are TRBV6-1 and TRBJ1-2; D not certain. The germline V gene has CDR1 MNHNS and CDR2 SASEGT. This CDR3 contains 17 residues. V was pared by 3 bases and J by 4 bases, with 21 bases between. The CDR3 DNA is TGTGCCAGCAGTGAGTGGAAGCGGCGGAGCCTCCCCTATGGCTACACCTTC. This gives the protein CASSEWKRRSLPYGYTF.